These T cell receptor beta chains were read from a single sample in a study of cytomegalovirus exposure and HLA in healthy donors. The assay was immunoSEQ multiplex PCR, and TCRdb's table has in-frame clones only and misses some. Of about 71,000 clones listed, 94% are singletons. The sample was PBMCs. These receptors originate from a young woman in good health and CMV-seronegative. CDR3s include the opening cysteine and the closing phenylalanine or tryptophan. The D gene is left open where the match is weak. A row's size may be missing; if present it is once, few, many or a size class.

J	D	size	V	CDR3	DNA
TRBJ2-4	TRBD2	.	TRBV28	CASSLRLAGGIQYF	TGTGCCAGCAGTTTGCGACTAGCGGGTGGCATTCAGTACTTC
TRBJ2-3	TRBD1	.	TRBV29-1	CSVGGQGATDTQYF	TGCAGCGTTGGGGGACAGGGGGCCACAGATACGCAGTATTTT
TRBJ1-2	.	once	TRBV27	CASRLRENYGYTF	TGTGCCAGCAGACTCAGGGAAAACTATGGCTACACCTTC
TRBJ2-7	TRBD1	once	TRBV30	CAWSRQGLEQYF	TGTGCCTGGAGTCGACAGGGTCTCGAGCAGTACTTC
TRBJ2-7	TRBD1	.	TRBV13	CASSIRDRGSHEQYF	TGTGCCAGCAGCATAAGAGACAGGGGTTCCCACGAGCAGTACTTC
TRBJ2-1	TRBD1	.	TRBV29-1	CSVGTGGYNEQFF	TGCAGCGTCGGGACAGGGGGGTACAATGAGCAGTTCTTC
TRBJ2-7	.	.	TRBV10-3	CAIAGGAYEQYF	TGTGCCATCGCCGGGGGAGCCTACGAGCAGTACTTC
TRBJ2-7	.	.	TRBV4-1	CASSTAATRYEQYF	TGCGCCAGCAGCACAGCGGCGACGCGGTACGAGCAGTACTTC
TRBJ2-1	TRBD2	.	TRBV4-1	CASSTRGEDYNEQFF	TGCGCCAGCAGCACCCGGGGGGAGGATTACAATGAGCAGTTCTTC
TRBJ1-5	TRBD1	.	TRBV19	CASRIQGGLQPQHF	TGTGCCAGTAGAATTCAGGGGGGCCTTCAGCCCCAGCATTTT
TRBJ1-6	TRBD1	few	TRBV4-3	CASSQAPGTGGSPLHF	TGCGCCAGCAGCCAAGCTCCCGGGACAGGGGGGTCACCCCTCCACTTT
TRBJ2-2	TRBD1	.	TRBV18	CASSPNPGGNTGELFF	TGTGCCAGCTCACCCAACCCAGGGGGGAACACCGGGGAGCTGTTTTTT
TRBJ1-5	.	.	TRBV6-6	CASSPGTPNNQPQHF	TGTGCCAGCAGTCCAGGGACACCGAACAATCAGCCCCAGCATTTT
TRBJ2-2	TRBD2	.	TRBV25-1	CASSTGGAGELFF	TGTGCCAGCAGTACCGGGGGGGCCGGGGAGCTGTTTTTT
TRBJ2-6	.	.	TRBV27	CASSFRGYGANVLTF	TGTGCCAGCAGTTTTCGAGGCTATGGGGCCAACGTCCTGACTTTC
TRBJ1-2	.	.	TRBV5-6	CASSNPGGQWGYTF	TGTGCCAGCAGTAACCCCGGGGGGCAATGGGGCTACACCTTC